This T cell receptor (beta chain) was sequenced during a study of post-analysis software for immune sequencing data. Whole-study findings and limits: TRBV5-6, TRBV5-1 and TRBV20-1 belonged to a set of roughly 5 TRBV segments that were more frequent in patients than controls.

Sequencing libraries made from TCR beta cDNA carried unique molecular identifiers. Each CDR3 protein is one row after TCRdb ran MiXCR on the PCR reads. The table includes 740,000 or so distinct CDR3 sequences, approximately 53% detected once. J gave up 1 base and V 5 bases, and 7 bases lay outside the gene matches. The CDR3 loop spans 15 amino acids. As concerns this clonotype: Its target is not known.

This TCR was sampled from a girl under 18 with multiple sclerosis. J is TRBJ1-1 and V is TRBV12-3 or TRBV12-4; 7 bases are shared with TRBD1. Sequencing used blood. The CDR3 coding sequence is TGTGCCAGCAGTACAGGGGCCGGATCGAACACTGAAGCTTTCTTT. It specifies CASSTGAGSNTEAFF.